This TCR beta chain is from a study of T cells expressing NK-cell markers (dated by TCRdb to the early 2020s). For the wider study: In sorted CD3+CD56+NKG2C+, CD3+CD56+NKG2C- and CD3+CD56-NKG2C+ T-cell subsets from eight or nine donors, TCR beta-chain repertoires were profiled. Randomly selected healthy volunteers, three men and five women, were used as the eight sequenced donors. Of the eight sequenced donors, seven were found to be HCMV-seropositive and one was found to be HCMV-seronegative. Sequencing of the libraries produced 2 x 150 bp reads on Illumina HiSeq 2000/2500, MiSeq or NextSeq. Broader findings and caveats from the paper: In several donors, the dominant CD3+CD56+NKG2C+ clonotypes ranked among the top 10 CD8+ clonotypes, making up roughly 1.0-7.0% of CD8+ T cells. Those dominant clonotypes were again the most abundant among CD3+CD56-NKG2C+ cells in four donors, at about 28.3-60.1%. Whether the expanded NKG2C-expressing T cell clones were specific for HCMV antigens was left unclear.

In regard to this clonotype: Its binding antigen is unknown.

HCMV serostatus was determined by detecting HCMV-specific IgG in serum with a commercial ELISA kit. Ficoll density gradient centrifugation was used to isolate peripheral blood mononuclear cells from blood. According to the germline V gene, CDR1 reads SGHTA and CDR2 reads FQGNSA. Inclusive of the bounding cysteine and phenylalanine, the CDR3 is 16 residues long. A DNA sequence was not provided. Sequencing relied on an Illumina HiSeq 2000. TCR beta cDNA libraries were made by 5'RACE template switching that added a universal primer site and unique molecular identifiers. cDNA synthesis was primed from the TCR beta constant segment, followed by two successive PCR amplification steps. The original methods were these. Reads were demultiplexed and grouped by UMI with MIGEC, and clonotypes were assembled and quantified with MiTCR. To exclude erroneous sequences, only TCR cDNA sequences supported by at least two reads were retained. The tcR package was used for downstream repertoire analysis, with clonotypes matched between fractions based on CDR3 nucleotide sequence plus V segment. VDJmatch was used to annotate antigen specificity against VDJdb, with one amino acid substitution in CDR3 permitted. TCRdb reprocessed the sequencing reads and holds a single record per CDR3 protein sequence, with no DNA. The V and J calls, along with clone size, are taken from TCRdb and not from the paper's own processing. The sample table records some 440,000 distinct CDR3 sequences. The ten largest clones represent 1.4% of the sample.

This clonotype was sampled from a woman in her forties or fifties in good health. Donor details come from another sample of the same person, matched by shared clones. The specimen was blood T cells: a sorted CD56 or NKG2C T cell subset, CD4+ or CD8+ T cells, or bulk PBMC T cells (not recorded which). The V and J genes are TRBV7-2 and TRBJ1-3. CDR3 region: CASSLAHIGLRNTIYF.